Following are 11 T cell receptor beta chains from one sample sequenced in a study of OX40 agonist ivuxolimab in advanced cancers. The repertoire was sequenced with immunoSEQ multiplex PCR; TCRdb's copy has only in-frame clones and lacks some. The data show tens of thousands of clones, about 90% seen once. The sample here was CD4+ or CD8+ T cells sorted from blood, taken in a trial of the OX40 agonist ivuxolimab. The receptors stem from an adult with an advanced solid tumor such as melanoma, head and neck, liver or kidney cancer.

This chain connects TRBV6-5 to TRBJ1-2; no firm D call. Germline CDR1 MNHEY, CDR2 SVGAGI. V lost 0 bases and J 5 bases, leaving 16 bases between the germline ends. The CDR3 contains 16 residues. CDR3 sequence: CASSYSEGISIYGYTF. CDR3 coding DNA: TGTGCCAGCAGTTACTCGGAGGGCATCTCAATTTATGGCTACACCTTC.

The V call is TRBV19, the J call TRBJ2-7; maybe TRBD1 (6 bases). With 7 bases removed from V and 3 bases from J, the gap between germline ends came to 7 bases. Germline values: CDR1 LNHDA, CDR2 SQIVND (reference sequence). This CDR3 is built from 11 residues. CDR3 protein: CASKGGYEQYF. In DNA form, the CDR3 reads TGTGCCAGTAAAGGGGGCTACGAGCAGTACTTC.

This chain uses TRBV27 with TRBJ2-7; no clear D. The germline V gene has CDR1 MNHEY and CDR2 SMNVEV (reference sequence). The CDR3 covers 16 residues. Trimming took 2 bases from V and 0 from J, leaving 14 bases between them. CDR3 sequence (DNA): TGTGCCAGCAGTTTAGCAGCTAGATTGAGCTCCTACGAGCAGTACTTC. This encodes CASSLAARLSSYEQYF.

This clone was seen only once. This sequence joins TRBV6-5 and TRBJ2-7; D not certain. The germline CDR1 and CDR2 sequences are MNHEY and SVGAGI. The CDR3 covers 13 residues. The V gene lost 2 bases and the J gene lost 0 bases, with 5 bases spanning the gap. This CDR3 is CASSYMDSYEQYF. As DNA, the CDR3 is TGTGCCAGCAGTTACATGGACTCCTACGAGCAGTACTTC.

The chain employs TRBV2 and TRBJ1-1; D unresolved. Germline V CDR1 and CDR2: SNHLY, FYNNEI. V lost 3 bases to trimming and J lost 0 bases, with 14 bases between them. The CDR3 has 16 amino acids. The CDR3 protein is CASSDSADTMNTEAFF. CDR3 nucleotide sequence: TGTGCCAGCAGTGACTCGGCCGATACGATGAACACTGAAGCTTTCTTT.

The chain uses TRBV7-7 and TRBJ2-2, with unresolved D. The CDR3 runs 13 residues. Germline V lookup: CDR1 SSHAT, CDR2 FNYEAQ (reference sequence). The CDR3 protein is CASPRTRPGELFF. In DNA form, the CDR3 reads TGTGCTAGCCCCCGGACCCGCCCCGGGGAGCTGTTTTTT.

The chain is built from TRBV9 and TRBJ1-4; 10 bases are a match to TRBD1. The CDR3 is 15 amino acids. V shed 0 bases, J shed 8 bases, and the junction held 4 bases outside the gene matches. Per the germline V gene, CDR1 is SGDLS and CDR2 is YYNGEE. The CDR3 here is CASSVARGQGEKLFF. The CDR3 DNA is TGTGCCAGCAGCGTAGCTAGGGGACAGGGGGAAAAACTGTTTTTT.

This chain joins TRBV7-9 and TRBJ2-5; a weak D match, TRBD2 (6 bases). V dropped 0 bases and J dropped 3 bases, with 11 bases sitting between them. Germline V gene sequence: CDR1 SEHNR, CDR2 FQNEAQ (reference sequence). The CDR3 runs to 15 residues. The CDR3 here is CASSLAPGVEETQYF. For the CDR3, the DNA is TGTGCCAGCAGCTTAGCGCCGGGGGTTGAAGAGACCCAGTACTTC.

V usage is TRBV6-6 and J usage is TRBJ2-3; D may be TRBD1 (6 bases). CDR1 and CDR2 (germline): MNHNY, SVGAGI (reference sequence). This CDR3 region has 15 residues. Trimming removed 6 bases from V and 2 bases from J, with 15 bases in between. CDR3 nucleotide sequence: TGTGCCAGCAGGGACCGGGACACCTACACAGATACGCAGTATTTT. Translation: CASRDRDTYTDTQYF.

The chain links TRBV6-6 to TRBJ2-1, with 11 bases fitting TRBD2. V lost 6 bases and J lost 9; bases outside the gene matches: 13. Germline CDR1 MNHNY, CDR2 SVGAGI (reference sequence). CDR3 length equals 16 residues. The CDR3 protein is CASRKTLAGGYIEQFF. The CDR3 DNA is TGTGCCAGCAGAAAGACCTTAGCGGGAGGGTATATTGAGCAGTTCTTC.

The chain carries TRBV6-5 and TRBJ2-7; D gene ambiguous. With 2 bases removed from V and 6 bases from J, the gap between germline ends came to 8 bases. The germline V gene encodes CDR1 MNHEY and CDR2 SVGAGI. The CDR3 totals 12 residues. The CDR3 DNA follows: TGTGCCAGCAGTTACGCGACCGGCGAGCAGTACTTC. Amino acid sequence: CASSYATGEQYF.